The rows below give T cell receptor beta chains drawn from one sample of a study of shared clonotypes between healthy human individuals. Using immunoSEQ multiplex PCR, the repertoire was profiled, and TCRdb retains in-frame clones only, with some absent. The table has nearly 500,000 clones, over 60% seen once; the top ten hold approximately 12%. Sequencing used PBMCs. The receptors derive from a woman between 40 and 50 years old in good health. Some clones in this sample may be carry-over from other donors' samples. Each CDR3 is given with its conserved first and last residue. Each record gives: clone size, D gene, J gene, V gene, CDR3 DNA, CDR3 protein. The D gene is left open where the match is weak. Only some rows state a clone size, as once, few, many or a class for expanded clones.

clone size: NA; D gene: NA; J gene: TRBJ2-1; V gene: TRBV5-1; CDR3 DNA: TGCGCCAGCAGCTTGGAAGGGAATGAGCAGTTCTTC; CDR3 protein: CASSLEGNEQFF
clone size: NA; D gene: TRBD1; J gene: TRBJ1-4; V gene: TRBV7-9; CDR3 DNA: TGTGCCAGCAGCATCCCGGGACAGGGTTGCCCCGTTAATGAAAAACTGTTTTTT; CDR3 protein: CASSIPGQGCPVNEKLFF
clone size: NA; D gene: NA; J gene: TRBJ1-5; V gene: TRBV7-6; CDR3 DNA: TGTGCCAGCAGCTTATCGGTCTATCAGCCCCAGCATTTT; CDR3 protein: CASSLSVYQPQHF
clone size: NA; D gene: NA; J gene: TRBJ1-3; V gene: TRBV4-3; CDR3 DNA: TGCGCCAGCAGCCAAACGACAAGGGGAAACACCATATATTTT; CDR3 protein: CASSQTTRGNTIYF
clone size: once; D gene: NA; J gene: TRBJ2-2; V gene: TRBV9; CDR3 DNA: TGTGCCAGCAGCGGTGCTAGTTTCGGGGAGCTGTTTTTT; CDR3 protein: CASSGASFGELFF
clone size: NA; D gene: TRBD2; J gene: TRBJ2-1; V gene: TRBV19; CDR3 DNA: TGTGCCAGTAGTATAGTTGGGACTAGAGAGAATGAGCAGTTCTTC; CDR3 protein: CASSIVGTRENEQFF
clone size: NA; D gene: TRBD1; J gene: TRBJ1-1; V gene: TRBV5-1; CDR3 DNA: TGCGCCAGCAGACCCGGGACAGGGGGGATTGGGACTGAAGCTTTCTTT; CDR3 protein: CASRPGTGGIGTEAFF
clone size: NA; D gene: TRBD2; J gene: TRBJ2-1; V gene: TRBV9; CDR3 DNA: TGTGCCAGCAGCGTCTCGGGGACTAACAATGAGCAGTTCTTC; CDR3 protein: CASSVSGTNNEQFF
clone size: few; D gene: NA; J gene: TRBJ2-1; V gene: TRBV11-3; CDR3 DNA: TGTGCCAGCAGCTTAGGAGGCTCCTACAATGAGCAGTTCTTC; CDR3 protein: CASSLGGSYNEQFF
clone size: NA; D gene: NA; J gene: TRBJ2-7; V gene: TRBV27; CDR3 DNA: TGTGCCAGCAGTTTATCGCGGGTCCACTACGAGCAGTACTTC; CDR3 protein: CASSLSRVHYEQYF
clone size: once; D gene: TRBD2; J gene: TRBJ2-1; V gene: TRBV28; CDR3 DNA: TGTGCCAGCAGTTTCTTAGCGGGAGTTGGCAATGAGCAGTTCTTC; CDR3 protein: CASSFLAGVGNEQFF
clone size: once; D gene: TRBD2; J gene: TRBJ2-1; V gene: TRBV7-2; CDR3 DNA: TGTGCCAGCAGCTCCAGACTAGCGGGAGGGCGGAATGAGCAGTTCTTC; CDR3 protein: CASSSRLAGGRNEQFF
clone size: NA; D gene: NA; J gene: TRBJ2-5; V gene: TRBV19; CDR3 DNA: TGTGCCAGTAGTGATCTCCTCCCCGGGTTATCTGCCCAGTACTTC; CDR3 protein: CASSDLLPGLSAQYF
clone size: many; D gene: NA; J gene: TRBJ1-2; V gene: TRBV5-1; CDR3 DNA: TGCGCCAGCAGCCTAGGGACACAGGCTAACTATGGCTACACCTTC; CDR3 protein: CASSLGTQANYGYTF
clone size: once; D gene: NA; J gene: TRBJ2-7; V gene: TRBV5-1; CDR3 DNA: TGCGCCAGCAGCTCCCAGGGGATTTCCTACGAGCAGTACTTC; CDR3 protein: CASSSQGISYEQYF
clone size: NA; D gene: NA; J gene: TRBJ1-3; V gene: TRBV6-5; CDR3 DNA: TGTGCCAGCAGTTACTCGGGAAACTCTGGAAACACCATATATTTT; CDR3 protein: CASSYSGNSGNTIYF
clone size: NA; D gene: TRBD2; J gene: TRBJ2-5; V gene: TRBV28; CDR3 DNA: TGTGCCAGCAGTCCAAGCGGGAGGGCCCGGGAGACCCAGTACTTC; CDR3 protein: CASSPSGRARETQYF
clone size: once; D gene: TRBD2; J gene: TRBJ2-6; V gene: TRBV18; CDR3 DNA: TGTGCCAGCTCACCGGAGGGACTAGCGGTCGGGGCCAACGTCCTGACTTTC; CDR3 protein: CASSPEGLAVGANVLTF
clone size: NA; D gene: TRBD2; J gene: TRBJ2-5; V gene: TRBV9; CDR3 DNA: TGTGCCAGCAGTCTTTTACTAGCGGGAGGCGATCAAGAGACCCAGTACTTC; CDR3 protein: CASSLLLAGGDQETQYF
clone size: NA; D gene: TRBD2; J gene: TRBJ2-7; V gene: TRBV14; CDR3 DNA: TGTGCCAGCAGCCCGACTAGCGCCGAGCAGTACTTC; CDR3 protein: CASSPTSAEQYF
clone size: NA; D gene: TRBD1; J gene: TRBJ2-3; V gene: TRBV7-6; CDR3 DNA: TGTGCCAGCAGCCTCTCCCGGACAGGGCTGGGAGATACGCAGTATTTT; CDR3 protein: CASSLSRTGLGDTQYF
clone size: NA; D gene: TRBD1; J gene: TRBJ2-5; V gene: TRBV28; CDR3 DNA: TGTGCCAGCAGTTTATCAGGGGGACAAGAGACCCAGTACTTC; CDR3 protein: CASSLSGGQETQYF
clone size: NA; D gene: NA; J gene: TRBJ2-1; V gene: TRBV4-2; CDR3 DNA: TGTGCCAGCAGCCAAGGGGTTGCGGGAAACAATGAGCAGTTCTTC; CDR3 protein: CASSQGVAGNNEQFF
clone size: NA; D gene: NA; J gene: TRBJ1-5; V gene: TRBV27; CDR3 DNA: TGTGCCAGCAGTTTAAGACAGGGCAATCAGCCCCAGCATTTT; CDR3 protein: CASSLRQGNQPQHF
clone size: NA; D gene: NA; J gene: TRBJ2-5; V gene: TRBV28; CDR3 DNA: TGTGCCAGCAGTTTGCCGCAGGGGCACCAAGAGACCCAGTACTTC; CDR3 protein: CASSLPQGHQETQYF
clone size: NA; D gene: NA; J gene: TRBJ2-3; V gene: TRBV9; CDR3 DNA: TGTGCCAGCAGCGTTGGAGTGTGGCAAGATACGCAGTATTTT; CDR3 protein: CASSVGVWQDTQYF
clone size: many; D gene: NA; J gene: TRBJ2-7; V gene: TRBV30; CDR3 DNA: TGTGCCTGGACGGTGATGAGGTTTCAAGGGGAGCAGTACTTC; CDR3 protein: CAWTVMRFQGEQYF
clone size: NA; D gene: TRBD1; J gene: TRBJ1-5; V gene: TRBV30; CDR3 DNA: TGTGCCTGGAGCCCGACAGGGGTCCAGCCCCAGCATTTT; CDR3 protein: CAWSPTGVQPQHF
clone size: NA; D gene: TRBD1; J gene: TRBJ1-1; V gene: TRBV28; CDR3 DNA: TGTGCCAGCAGTTTAGAGACAGGGTACGCTTTCTTT; CDR3 protein: CASSLETGYAFF
clone size: NA; D gene: NA; J gene: TRBJ2-7; V gene: TRBV6-5; CDR3 DNA: TGTGCCAGCAGTAACTCCCATTACGGGAGCTACGAGCAGTACTTC; CDR3 protein: CASSNSHYGSYEQYF
clone size: NA; D gene: NA; J gene: TRBJ2-7; V gene: TRBV7-8; CDR3 DNA: TGTGCCAGCAGCTTAAGGGGGGGTCGCCCCCGGGCCCTTTTATACGAGCAGTACTTC; CDR3 protein: CASSLRGGRPRALLYEQYF
clone size: NA; D gene: NA; J gene: TRBJ1-5; V gene: TRBV27; CDR3 DNA: TGTGCCAGCAGTTCGACGGGACGGCAGCCCCAGCATTTT; CDR3 protein: CASSSTGRQPQHF
clone size: NA; D gene: TRBD2; J gene: TRBJ2-1; V gene: TRBV5-1; CDR3 DNA: TGCGCCAGCAGTGTTTTAGCGGGCGGTAGCTCCTACAATGAGCAGTTCTTC; CDR3 protein: CASSVLAGGSSYNEQFF
clone size: NA; D gene: NA; J gene: TRBJ1-2; V gene: TRBV30; CDR3 DNA: TGTGCCTGGAGTCGGACAGAGAACTATGGCTACACTTTC; CDR3 protein: CAWSRTENYGYTF
clone size: NA; D gene: TRBD2; J gene: TRBJ2-3; V gene: TRBV18; CDR3 DNA: TGTGCCAGCTCAATTACGCGGGCTAGCGGTGACACAGATACGCAGTATTTT; CDR3 protein: CASSITRASGDTDTQYF
clone size: NA; D gene: NA; J gene: TRBJ1-4; V gene: TRBV6-6; CDR3 DNA: TGTGCCAGCAGGCCCGGGACGGGTGAAAAACTGTTTTTT; CDR3 protein: CASRPGTGEKLFF
clone size: NA; D gene: NA; J gene: TRBJ2-1; V gene: TRBV4-2; CDR3 DNA: TGTGCCAGCAGCCCCAGGGACCGGCGAGGGGGCTACAATGAGCAGTTCTTC; CDR3 protein: CASSPRDRRGGYNEQFF
clone size: NA; D gene: TRBD1; J gene: TRBJ1-3; V gene: TRBV6-5; CDR3 DNA: TGTGCCAGCATCGACAGGGGTGGAAACACCATATATTTT; CDR3 protein: CASIDRGGNTIYF
clone size: NA; D gene: NA; J gene: TRBJ1-5; V gene: TRBV2; CDR3 DNA: TGTGCCAGCAGTTTGCGGGTGCTTAAGGACGTTAGCAATCAGCCCCAGCATTTT; CDR3 protein: CASSLRVLKDVSNQPQHF
clone size: NA; D gene: TRBD1; J gene: TRBJ2-7; V gene: TRBV18; CDR3 DNA: TGTGCCAGCTCACGGGACAGCCGTTACTACGAGCAGTACTTC; CDR3 protein: CASSRDSRYYEQYF
clone size: once; D gene: NA; J gene: TRBJ2-5; V gene: TRBV19; CDR3 DNA: TGTGCCAGTAGTATACCAGCGAACCAAGAGACCCAGTACTTC; CDR3 protein: CASSIPANQETQYF
clone size: NA; D gene: NA; J gene: TRBJ2-5; V gene: TRBV28; CDR3 DNA: TGTGCCAGCAGTGTGGTGGGGGAAGAGACCCAGTACTTC; CDR3 protein: CASSVVGEETQYF
clone size: few; D gene: TRBD2; J gene: TRBJ2-1; V gene: TRBV30; CDR3 DNA: TGTGCCTGGAGATTCGGGACTAGCCTCTACAATGAGCAGTTCTTC; CDR3 protein: CAWRFGTSLYNEQFF